What follows are 27 T cell receptor beta chains derived from one specimen sequenced in a study of OX40 agonist ivuxolimab in advanced cancers. Here immunoSEQ multiplex PCR was the method, and the copy in TCRdb shows in-frame clones only, minus some. Altogether roughly 41,000 clones are present, 86% being singletons, with the ten largest covering about 13%. Sequencing used CD4+ or CD8+ T cells sorted from blood, obtained in a trial of the OX40 agonist ivuxolimab. The source of these receptors is an adult with an advanced solid tumor such as melanoma, head and neck, liver or kidney cancer.

Relative to its sample, this clone is medium-sized. The chain couples TRBV28 to TRBJ2-7; a possible D gene is TRBD2 (5 bases). Germline CDR1 and CDR2: MDHEN and SYDVKM. The CDR3 covers 13 residues. Trimming removed 6 bases from V and 8 bases from J, with 17 bases in between. CDR3 nucleotides: TGTGCCAGCAGGGCCGTCCGGCTAGCACAGCAGTACTTC. Its protein product is CASRAVRLAQQYF.

J is TRBJ1-1 and V is TRBV2; D uncertain. Germline loops: CDR1 SNHLY, CDR2 FYNNEI. The V end lost 5 bases, the J end lost 0 bases, and 16 bases lay between the germline ends. The CDR3 loop spans 16 amino acids. CDR3 protein: CASSLRPSEMNTEAFF. For the CDR3, the DNA is TGTGCCAGCAGTCTCAGACCCAGTGAGATGAACACTGAAGCTTTCTTT.

The rearrangement uses TRBV5-6 and TRBJ2-7; D is undetermined. This CDR3 contains 12 residues. Germline CDR1 and CDR2: SGHDT and YYEEEE. V shed 2 bases and J shed 7 bases, with 10 bases lying between them. CDR3 sequence: CASSFGSGEQYF. The CDR3 DNA is TGTGCCAGCAGCTTCGGCAGTGGGGAGCAGTACTTC.

This chain links TRBV4-3 with TRBJ2-5; perhaps TRBD2 as D (7 bases). The DNA end is more similar to TRBJ2-7, so the J call may be wrong. This CDR3 has 15 amino acids. Germline CDR1 reads LGHNA; CDR2 reads YSLEER. CDR3 loop: CASSQETGGPYEQYF. DNA for the CDR3: TGCGCCAGCAGCCAAGAGACGGGGGGCCCCTACGAGCAGTACTTC.

The V and J genes are TRBV27 and TRBJ1-5; D not certain. Deletions cut 3 bases from V and 0 bases from J, with 9 bases between. The CDR3 length is 15 residues. The germline gives CDR1 MNHEY, CDR2 SMNVEV (reference sequence). The CDR3 spells CASSFVQFSNQPQHF. The CDR3 DNA reads as TGTGCCAGCAGTTTCGTCCAGTTTAGCAATCAGCCCCAGCATTTT.

The chain couples TRBV5-6 to TRBJ1-3; D remains unclear. Trimming pared 0 bases from V and 1 base from J, leaving 11 bases between. Germline V gives CDR1 SGHDT, CDR2 YYEEEE. The CDR3 consists of 16 residues. The CDR3, as DNA: TGTGCCAGCAGCTTGGATGCGGCAGGATCTGGAAACACCATATATTTT. Residues: CASSLDAAGSGNTIYF.

The chain employs TRBV6-5 and TRBJ2-5; D gene uncertain. Germline CDR1 reads MNHEY; CDR2 reads SVGAGI. Trimming stripped 0 bases from V and 0 bases from J, with 11 bases between. The CDR3 has 16 residues. The DNA of the CDR3 is TGTGCCAGCAGTTACTCGATGCAGGAGAACCAAGAGACCCAGTACTTC. Its translation: CASSYSMQENQETQYF.

This clone showed up just once. The J gene is TRBJ2-3, the V gene TRBV5-1; D is unresolved. CDR1 SGHRS and CDR2 YFSETQ come from the germline V gene. There are 15 residues in the CDR3. The V gene lost 0 bases and the J gene lost 0 bases, with 8 bases spanning the gap. The CDR3 loop reads CASSLGAGSTDTQYF. The CDR3 DNA reads TGCGCCAGCAGCTTGGGGGCAGGCAGCACAGATACGCAGTATTTT.

This clone was detected only once. The CDR3 nucleotides are TGTGCCAGCAGTTTCATTGGGGCGAACACCGGGGAGCTGTTTTTT. It is translated as CASSFIGANTGELFF. The chain is built from TRBV28 and TRBJ2-2, with unresolved D. Germline CDR1 MDHEN, CDR2 SYDVKM. The length of the CDR3 is 15 residues. The ends were cut back, 3 bases at V and 0 bases at J, with 8 bases in the middle.

This clone was observed once. This chain joins TRBV5-4 and TRBJ2-7; no firm D call. Trimming stripped 0 bases from V and 5 bases from J, with 6 bases between. Per the germline V gene, CDR1 is SGHNT and CDR2 is YYREEE (reference sequence). This CDR3 is built from 12 residues. CDR3 region: CASSLVGHEQYF. The CDR3 bases are TGTGCCAGCAGCTTGGTTGGGCACGAGCAGTACTTC.

The chain employs TRBV19 and TRBJ1-5; tentative D call: TRBD1 (6 bases). The CDR3 runs to 14 residues. V was pared by 6 bases and J by 4 bases, with 13 bases between. CDR1 is LNHDA, CDR2 SQIVND, per germline (reference sequence). CDR3 region: CASRGGAWNQPQHF. CDR3 in DNA: TGTGCCAGTAGAGGGGGGGCTTGGAATCAGCCCCAGCATTTT.

The CDR3: CATVGAPGTGDFEQYF. Here the CDR3 DNA reads TGTGCCACCGTGGGGGCCCCCGGGACAGGGGACTTCGAGCAGTACTTC. The chain links TRBV10-3 to TRBJ2-7; 10 bases match TRBD1. J was trimmed by 6 bases and V by 10 bases; bases with no gene match: 18. The CDR3 loop spans 16 amino acids. CDR1 and CDR2 from the germline V gene are ENHRY and SYGVKD.

The chain carries TRBV2 and TRBJ1-5; D gene unclear. Germline assignment: CDR1 SNHLY and CDR2 FYNNEI. There are 15 residues in the CDR3. V gave up 6 bases and J gave up 0 bases, with 12 bases separating them. CDR3 region: CASSASGNSNQPQHF. In DNA form, the CDR3 reads TGTGCCAGCAGCGCTTCGGGCAATAGCAATCAGCCCCAGCATTTT. The entire variable domain, with the rest obtained from reference TRBV2 and TRBJ1-5, is as follows: EPEVTQTPSHQVTQMGQEVILRCVPISNHLYFYWYRQILGQKVEFLVSFYNNEISEKSEIFDDQFSVERPDGSNFTLKIRSTKLEDSAMYFCASSASGNSNQPQHFGDGTRLSIL.

The rearrangement uses TRBV4-1 and TRBJ2-5; the D is unclear. This CDR3 spans 13 amino acids. Germline V gene data show CDR1 as MGHRA and CDR2 as YSYEKL. V lost 0 bases to trimming and J lost 7 bases, with 9 bases between them. The CDR3 is CASSQDLPVTQYF. As DNA, the CDR3 is TGCGCCAGCAGCCAAGATCTCCCGGTGACCCAGTACTTC.

This chain uses TRBV5-8 with TRBJ1-1; unclear D gene. CDR1 SGHTS and CDR2 YDEGEE come from the germline V gene. The CDR3 extends over 13 amino acids. The V end lost 3 bases, the J end lost 0 bases, and 6 bases lay between the germline ends. The CDR3 protein is CASSSALNTEAFF. CDR3 nucleotides: TGTGCCAGCAGCTCGGCATTGAACACTGAAGCTTTCTTT.

The chain uses TRBV7-2 and TRBJ1-2; 7 nucleotides match TRBD1. Looked up from germline, CDR1 is SGHTA and CDR2 is FQGNSA. V lost 2 bases and J lost 4; bases outside the gene matches: 7. The CDR3 has 15 residues. In DNA form, the CDR3 reads TGTGCCAGCAGCTTAATAGGGGGCGCTGGCTATGGCTACACCTTC. This encodes CASSLIGGAGYGYTF.

The V call is TRBV4-3, the J call TRBJ1-4, with a tentative D call TRBD1 (5 bases). Germline CDR1 reads LGHNA; CDR2 reads YSLEER. Trimming shortened V by 0 bases and J by 4 bases, and 12 bases separated the two germline ends. This CDR3 has 16 residues. CDR3 amino acids: CASSQDGTGSNEKLFF. CDR3 in DNA: TGCGCCAGCAGCCAAGATGGGACCGGGAGTAATGAAAAACTGTTTTTT.

The chain uses TRBV6-1 and TRBJ1-5; 8 bases fit TRBD1. The CDR3 is 15 residues long. V lost 6 bases and J lost 1; bases outside the gene matches: 5. The germline V gene encodes CDR1 MNHNS and CDR2 SASEGT. CDR3 nucleotides: TGTGCCAGCAGGGAGACAGGGGACAGCAATCAGCCCCAGCATTTT. Translating gives CASRETGDSNQPQHF.

The rearrangement links TRBV12-5 to TRBJ1-2, with D maybe TRBD1 (6 bases). The CDR3 is 17 amino acids. Trimming stripped 2 bases from V and 7 bases from J, with 23 bases between. Germline lookup yields CDR1 LGHNT and CDR2 FRNRAP. DNA of the CDR3: TGTGCTAGTGGTTTGCCAACAGAGGGGGTCAACCACGGTGGCTACACCTTC. This encodes CASGLPTEGVNHGGYTF.

The rearrangement joins TRBV5-8 to TRBJ1-1, with 7 bases matching TRBD1. The CDR3 length is 17 residues. Per germline, CDR1 SGHTS and CDR2 YDEGEE. The V and J ends lost 2 bases and 3 bases, in that order; junction bases with no gene match: 13. The CDR3 region is CASSFVGGGEAYTEAFF. The CDR3, as DNA: TGTGCCAGCAGCTTTGTTGGAGGGGGCGAGGCCTACACTGAAGCTTTCTTT.

The J gene is TRBJ2-7, the V gene TRBV15; TRBD1 matches 8 bases. The CDR3 length is 13 residues. Per germline, CDR1 LNHNV and CDR2 YYDKDF (reference sequence). The V gene end was trimmed by 3 bases and the J gene end by 7 bases; junction bases not matched to a gene: 5. The CDR3 DNA is TGTGCCACCAGCAGCTACAGGGGGAATGAGCAGTACTTC. It is translated as CATSSYRGNEQYF.

This chain uses TRBV7-9 with TRBJ1-2; TRBD1 aligns across 12 bases. The CDR3 is 15 amino acids. The V gene end was trimmed by 5 bases and the J gene end by 7 bases; junction bases not matched to a gene: 8. Germline-derived CDR1 and CDR2 are SEHNR and FQNEAQ (reference sequence). CDR3 protein: CASSPKGTGGGGYTF. Written as DNA, the CDR3 is TGTGCCAGCAGCCCTAAAGGGACAGGGGGCGGTGGCTACACCTTC.

The CDR3 region has the DNA TGTGCCAGCAGCTACGAGGGGGGTCTGAATCAGCCCCAGCATTTT. Protein: CASSYEGGLNQPQHF. The J gene is TRBJ1-5, the V gene TRBV11-2; D is perhaps TRBD1 (6 bases). The CDR3 spans 15 residues. From germline, CDR1 is SGHAT and CDR2 FQNNGV. Trimming shortened V by 4 bases and J by 4 bases, and 14 bases separated the two germline ends.

The chain couples TRBV28 to TRBJ1-1; D may be TRBD1 (5 bases). V lost 7 bases to trimming and J lost 3 bases, with 21 bases between them. Germline-derived CDR1 and CDR2 are MDHEN and SYDVKM. The CDR3 contains 16 residues. The CDR3 DNA is TGTGCCAGCACCCTCCCGGGGGAGTTGTCGGACACTGAAGCTTTCTTT. Its protein product is CASTLPGELSDTEAFF.

The chain is built from TRBV7-6 and TRBJ1-1; D remains unclear. The CDR3 has 12 residues. Germline assignment: CDR1 SGHVS and CDR2 FNYEAQ. Trimming took off 5 bases at V and 4 bases at J, with 8 bases between the two ends. In nucleotides, the CDR3 is TGTGCCAGCAGCCCCGGAGGCACTGAAGCTTTCTTT. Amino acid sequence: CASSPGGTEAFF.

The chain links TRBV7-9 to TRBJ1-1; no definite D call. CDR1 SEHNR and CDR2 FQNEAQ come from the germline V gene (reference sequence). The CDR3 has 17 amino acids. Trimming shortened V by 5 bases and J by 4 bases, and 23 bases separated the two germline ends. The DNA of the CDR3 is TGTGCCAGCAGCGGCATAGAGGGTGGGGTTGGCGGCACTGAAGCTTTCTTT. Amino acids: CASSGIEGGVGGTEAFF.

The chain is built from TRBV10-2 and TRBJ1-4, with 10 bases lining up with TRBD1. V lost 2 bases and J lost 4; bases outside the gene matches: 1. CDR1 is WSHSY and CDR2 is SAAADI in the germline V gene. The CDR3 covers 15 residues. CDR3 region: CASSERDRGNEKLFF. CDR3 in DNA: TGCGCCAGCAGTGAGCGGGACAGGGGTAATGAAAAACTGTTTTTT.